This T cell receptor (beta chain) was profiled in a study of blood T cell repertoires in COVID-19. For the study at large: Sources were T cells, B-cell-depleted T cells, or PBMCs; the material itself was cDNA or gDNA.

Per the authors' pipeline: Reference gene primer amplification gave estimated nucleated cell counts. Sequenced by immunoSEQ multiplex PCR; TCRdb stores in-frame clones only, minus some. V, J and clone size are taken as reported in that table, and D and trimming were inferred from the DNA itself. The data contain over 100,000 clones, 91% of them seen just once; the ten biggest clones take up around 5.8%. Trimming took 4 bases from V and 7 from J, leaving 15 bases between them. CDR3 length equals 15 residues. CDR1 is KGHDR and CDR2 is SFDVKD in the germline V gene. The sample was peripheral blood. The TCR comes from a human donor in a cohort sampled during active COVID-19. V is TRBV24-1 and J is TRBJ1-4; D is perhaps TRBD1 (6 bases). The CDR3 bases are TGTGCCACCAGTGACCCCGACACAGGGAGTGAAAAACTGTTTTTT. Translating gives CATSDPDTGSEKLFF.